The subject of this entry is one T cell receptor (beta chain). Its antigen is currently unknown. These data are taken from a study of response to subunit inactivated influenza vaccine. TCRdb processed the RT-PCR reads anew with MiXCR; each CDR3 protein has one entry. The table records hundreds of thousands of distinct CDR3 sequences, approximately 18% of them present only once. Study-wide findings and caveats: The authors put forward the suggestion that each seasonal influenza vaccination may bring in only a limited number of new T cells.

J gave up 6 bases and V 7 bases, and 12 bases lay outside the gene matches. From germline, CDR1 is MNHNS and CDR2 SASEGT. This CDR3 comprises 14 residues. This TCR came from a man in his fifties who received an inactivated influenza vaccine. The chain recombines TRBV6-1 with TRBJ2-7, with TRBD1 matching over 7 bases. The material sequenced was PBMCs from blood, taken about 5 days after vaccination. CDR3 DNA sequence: TGTGCCAGCAAACCCCAGGGGGTAAGGGGCGAGCAGTACTTC. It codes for CASKPQGVRGEQYF.